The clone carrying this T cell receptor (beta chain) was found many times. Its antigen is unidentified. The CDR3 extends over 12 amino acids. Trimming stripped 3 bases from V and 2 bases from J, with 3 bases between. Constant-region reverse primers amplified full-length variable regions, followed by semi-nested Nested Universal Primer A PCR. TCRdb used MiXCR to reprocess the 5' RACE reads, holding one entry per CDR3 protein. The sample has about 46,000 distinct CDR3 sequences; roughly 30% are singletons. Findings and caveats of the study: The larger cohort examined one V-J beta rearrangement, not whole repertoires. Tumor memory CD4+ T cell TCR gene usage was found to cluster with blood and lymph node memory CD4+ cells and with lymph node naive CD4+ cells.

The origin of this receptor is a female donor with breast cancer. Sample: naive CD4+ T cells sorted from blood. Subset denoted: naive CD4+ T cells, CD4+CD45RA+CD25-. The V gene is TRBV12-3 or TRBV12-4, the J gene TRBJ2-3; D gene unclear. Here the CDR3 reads CASSFYTDTQYF. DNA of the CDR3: TGTGCCAGCAGTTTCTACACAGATACGCAGTATTTT.